Below, one TCR beta chain is given with its context. This record comes from a study of control samples from healthy donors and cancer patients. The V end was cut by 0 bases, the J end by 0 bases, with 5 bases between. This CDR3 region has 14 residues. Germline V CDR1 and CDR2: MNHEY, SVGAGI. Assay used: immunoSEQ multiplex PCR; TCRdb lists only in-frame clones, some missing. The table includes 95,000 to 100,000 clones, 75% to 90% detected once. Sequencing was carried out using blood. The chain carries TRBV6-5 and TRBJ1-1; D not resolved. The clonotype originates from a man under 40 in good health. The CDR3 loop is CASSYSGMNTEAFF. The CDR3 DNA reads TGTGCCAGCAGTTACTCGGGAATGAACACTGAAGCTTTCTTT.